This T cell receptor (beta chain) was identified in a study of cytomegalovirus exposure and HLA in healthy donors. Study conclusions and caveats: When analyzed later, a missense DCLRE1C variant was found to be linked to TCR beta V- and J-gene trimming.

Per the germline V gene, CDR1 is SEHNR and CDR2 is FQNEAQ (reference sequence). The CDR3 runs 15 residues. Trimming removed 1 base from V and 3 bases from J, with 11 bases in between. A word on this clone: Its antigen remains unidentified.

Researchers ran the PCR with 60 Vbeta and 13 Jbeta primers. Sequenced by immunoSEQ multiplex PCR; TCRdb stores in-frame clones only, minus some. Of over 150,000 clones listed, 84% are singletons. The clonotype comes from a boy between 2 and 10 years old in good health and CMV-seronegative. V is TRBV7-9 and J is TRBJ2-3; possibly TRBD2 for D (5 bases). The sequencing sample was made of PBMCs. The CDR3 nucleotides are TGTGCCAGCAGCTTAGTCGGGGTTCGGACAGATACGCAGTATTTT. This translates into CASSLVGVRTDTQYF.